Sequencing of this T cell receptor (beta chain) was carried out in a study of human T cells and chemical hapten exposure. Whole-study findings and limits: Expanded TCRs produced significantly more large CDR3 similarity clusters than controls did. Sensitizing with DPC caused no change in TCRs above 1 in 1000 frequency.

Via MiXCR, TCRdb re-called the RACE reads, giving one row per CDR3 protein. This sample yields roughly 150,000 distinct CDR3 sequences, of which about 27% are seen a single time; 2% to 2.5% belongs to the top ten. The V gene's germline CDR1 is SGHTA and CDR2 FQGNSA. V dropped 1 base and J dropped 5 bases, with 8 bases sitting between them. This CDR3 is built from 13 residues. A remark on this clonotype: The antigen is unknown.

Indicated time point: patch test 3, about 24 weeks after DPC sensitization. Stated treatment: therapeutic diphenylcyclopropenone sensitization with weekly scalp DPC. Prior to application of each patch test, blood was drawn. Alopecia patients between 18 and 70 years old and suitable for DPC were used as donors. This chain joins TRBV7-2 and TRBJ1-2; no clear D gene. The clonotype was recovered from a woman aged 18-35 years with alopecia areata. Some clones in this sample may be carry-over from other donors' samples. The sample was whole blood, taken in connection with sensitization to the hapten diphenylcyclopropenone (DPC). Written as DNA, the CDR3 is TGTGCCAGCAGCTTAGAGCTTGGTTATGGCTACACCTTC. Its translation: CASSLELGYGYTF.